Presented here are 3 T cell receptor beta chains from one specimen sequenced in a study of blood T cell repertoires in COVID-19. Sequencing used immunoSEQ multiplex PCR; TCRdb keeps in-frame clones, though not all of them. The sample has approximately 400,000 clones, around 83% seen once. Sequencing was done on a sample of PBMCs or T cells enriched from blood (not recorded which). Receptor source: a woman between 50 and 59 years old who had recovered from COVID-19.

This sequence joins TRBV6-5 and TRBJ2-7; D is perhaps TRBD2 (5 bases). Trimming shortened V by 6 bases and J by 5 bases, and 17 bases separated the two germline ends. The CDR3 totals 14 residues. Looked up from germline, CDR1 is MNHEY and CDR2 is SVGAGI. The CDR3 DNA reads TGTGCCAGCAGGGCTACTAGTCAAGGACACGAGCAGTACTTC. Translated, it gives CASRATSQGHEQYF.

The CDR3 reads CASSVDPFNEQFF. DNA for the CDR3: TGTGCCAGCAGCGTAGATCCGTTCAATGAGCAGTTCTTC. The rearrangement links TRBV9 to TRBJ2-1; D ambiguous. CDR3 length: 13 residues. V dropped 0 bases and J dropped 6 bases, with 7 bases sitting between them. Germline V gene lookup returns CDR1 SGDLS and CDR2 YYNGEE.

The chain carries TRBV3-1 (or the pseudogene TRBV3-2) and TRBJ2-3, with a tentative D call TRBD1 (6 bases). V was pared by 6 bases and J by 2 bases, with 18 bases between. Germline-derived CDR1 and CDR2 are LGHDT and YNNKEL (reference sequence). This CDR3 region has 16 residues. CDR3 bases: TGTGCCAGCAGTCCCCGATCAGGGGAAGTCACAGATACGCAGTATTTT. Translation: CASSPRSGEVTDTQYF.